A single sample is the source of the 32 T cell receptor beta chains below, sequenced in a study of blood T cell repertoires in COVID-19. The repertoire was sequenced with immunoSEQ multiplex PCR; TCRdb's copy has only in-frame clones and lacks some. The sample shows over 150,000 clones, 70% to 90% of them seen only once. The sequenced sample was peripheral blood. The source of these receptors is a man aged 50-59 years with COVID-19, enrolled during active disease.

The table lists this clone with a count of one. This chain uses TRBV27 with TRBJ2-1; perhaps TRBD1 as D (6 bases). Looked up from germline, CDR1 is MNHEY and CDR2 is SMNVEV (reference sequence). Trimming cost V 5 bases and J 4 bases, with 15 bases left between them. The CDR3 runs 15 residues. The CDR3 DNA sequence: TGTGCCAGCAGTCAAACAGGGCCCAGGTACAATGAGCAGTTCTTC. Translation gives CASSQTGPRYNEQFF.

The V call is TRBV9, the J call TRBJ2-1; TRBD2 agrees at 8 bases. The CDR3 contains 15 residues. The junction had 10 bases not matched to a gene; V was cut back by 1 base and J by 10 bases. CDR1 SGDLS and CDR2 YYNGEE come from the germline V gene. In DNA, the CDR3 is TGTGCCAGCAGCGTAAGTGCGCGGGGGGTAGGGGAGCAGTTCTTC. It yields the protein CASSVSARGVGEQFF.

V usage is TRBV5-1 and J usage is TRBJ1-4, with D possibly TRBD1 on 5 matching bases. This CDR3 contains 15 residues. The V gene lost 1 base and the J gene lost 4 bases, with 11 bases spanning the gap. CDR1 SGHRS and CDR2 YFSETQ come from the germline V gene. In nucleotides, the CDR3 is TGCGCCAGCAGCTTGCAGGGCAGTGATAATGAAAAACTGTTTTTT. It codes for CASSLQGSDNEKLFF.

The genes are TRBV7-9 and TRBJ2-1, with D uncertain. V was pared by 5 bases and J by 0 bases, with 11 bases between. The CDR3 covers 15 residues. Germline CDR1 reads SEHNR; CDR2 reads FQNEAQ (reference sequence). CDR3 amino acids: CASSPLRASYNEQFF. CDR3 DNA: TGTGCCAGCAGCCCCCTCCGAGCCTCCTACAATGAGCAGTTCTTC.

This chain's CDR3 is CASSRDRDQPQHF. The CDR3 nucleotides are TGTGCCAGCAGTAGGGACAGAGATCAGCCCCAGCATTTT. The chain recombines TRBV6-5 with TRBJ1-5; 7 bases map to TRBD1. After removal of 5 bases from V and 5 bases from J, the junction contained 3 bases not matched to a gene. The CDR3 consists of 13 residues. Germline-derived CDR1 and CDR2 are MNHEY and SVGAGI.

This clone was counted a few times. This chain connects TRBV7-9 to TRBJ2-1, with 7 bases identical to TRBD1. Per the germline V gene, CDR1 is SEHNR and CDR2 is FQNEAQ (reference sequence). V shed 7 bases and J 2 bases; nucleotides not matched to a gene: 8. The CDR3 extends over 15 amino acids. CDR3 DNA: TGTGCCAGCACCCCAAGGCAGGGGGCCTACAATGAGCAGTTCTTC. This gives the protein CASTPRQGAYNEQFF.

CDR3 loop: CAISATSGRPIYEQYF. The CDR3 coding sequence is TGTGCCATCAGTGCTACTAGCGGGAGACCTATCTACGAGCAGTACTTC. The chain recombines TRBV10-3 with TRBJ2-7; TRBD2 matches 11 bases. With 4 bases clipped from V and 3 bases from J, the junction kept 8 bases outside the gene matches. The CDR3 is 16 residues long. Per the germline V gene, CDR1 is ENHRY and CDR2 is SYGVKD.

This rearrangement joins TRBV10-3 to TRBJ2-2; a possible D gene is TRBD2 (7 bases). This CDR3 has 14 residues. CDR1 and CDR2 (germline): ENHRY, SYGVKD. V lost 4 bases and J lost 4, with 10 bases in between. The CDR3 loop is CAISGGGGTGELFF. In nucleotides, the CDR3 is TGTGCCATCAGTGGGGGGGGCGGCACCGGGGAGCTGTTTTTT.

The chain links TRBV30 to TRBJ1-5; possible D gene TRBD1, 6 bases. This CDR3 contains 15 residues. V was pared by 0 bases and J by 6 bases, with 15 bases between. The germline gives CDR1 GTSNPN, CDR2 SVGIG (reference sequence). CDR3 sequence (DNA): TGTGCCTGGAGTGTACCCGGGGGGCTCGGTCAGCCCCAGCATTTT. Translation: CAWSVPGGLGQPQHF.

In DNA, the CDR3 is TGTGCCACGCTTGAGGACAGCCAACATTCGACTGAAGCTTTCTTT. Protein sequence: CATLEDSQHSTEAFF. The chain recombines TRBV10-3 with TRBJ1-1; TRBD1 is a possible D gene (6 bases). Per the germline V gene, CDR1 is ENHRY and CDR2 is SYGVKD. The V and J ends lost 10 bases and 5 bases respectively, with 23 bases between them. This CDR3 has 15 residues.

This clone was found once. V and J are TRBV9 and TRBJ1-1; no clear D gene. The CDR3 is 15 residues long. Trimming removed 0 bases from V and 2 bases from J, with 11 bases in between. Germline V gives CDR1 SGDLS, CDR2 YYNGEE. The DNA for the CDR3 is TGTGCCAGCAGCGTAGTGGCGGGTACCAACACTGAAGCTTTCTTT. This gives the protein CASSVVAGTNTEAFF.

The V gene is TRBV6-5, the J gene TRBJ1-3; D gene ambiguous. CDR1 is MNHEY, CDR2 SVGAGI, per germline. Trimming took 3 bases from V and 0 from J, leaving 6 bases between them. The CDR3 is made up of 14 amino acids. In DNA form, the CDR3 reads TGTGCCAGCAGTTATGGAGTCTCTGGAAACACCATATATTTT. Encoded protein: CASSYGVSGNTIYF.

V is TRBV7-9 and J is TRBJ2-3, with D possibly being TRBD2 (5 bases). The length of the CDR3 is 15 residues. The ends were cut back, 1 base at V and 3 bases at J, with 11 bases in the middle. Germline V gene lookup returns CDR1 SEHNR and CDR2 FQNEAQ (reference sequence). The CDR3 sequence is CASSLGGQRTDTQYF. As DNA, the CDR3 is TGTGCCAGCAGCTTAGGAGGGCAAAGGACAGATACGCAGTATTTT.

The gene calls are TRBV24-1 and TRBJ2-3, with D possibly being TRBD1 (6 bases). Trimming removed 6 bases from V and 1 base from J, with 7 bases in between. Germline CDR1 and CDR2: KGHDR and SFDVKD. The CDR3 spans 13 residues. Written as DNA, the CDR3 is TGTGCCACCAGTTCAGGGGGCACAGATACGCAGTATTTT. Translated: CATSSGGTDTQYF.

The CDR3 protein is CASGKDRGSEAFF. The CDR3 DNA reads TGTGCCAGCGGGAAGGACAGGGGTTCTGAAGCTTTCTTT. The chain joins TRBV6-5 to TRBJ1-1; TRBD1 matches at 9 bases. Germline V gene data show CDR1 as MNHEY and CDR2 as SVGAGI. The ends lost 8 bases at V and 6 bases at J; junction bases unmatched: 7. The length of the CDR3 is 13 residues.

The chain employs TRBV5-1 and TRBJ1-2, with D maybe TRBD1 (6 bases). From germline, CDR1 is SGHRS and CDR2 YFSETQ. This CDR3 comprises 14 residues. Deletions cut 4 bases from V and 8 bases from J, with 18 bases between. CDR3: CASSTGGGAQGYTF. CDR3 nucleotide sequence: TGCGCCAGCAGCACCGGAGGGGGGGCCCAGGGCTACACCTTC.

The chain joins TRBV6-7 to TRBJ2-3; 9 nucleotides line up with TRBD2. TRBV6-7 is an open reading frame whose function is uncertain. With 6 bases clipped from V and 2 bases from J, the junction kept 9 bases outside the gene matches. The CDR3 totals 16 residues. CDR3 sequence: CASSSGRLAVTDTQYF. CDR3 nucleotides: TGTGCCAGCAGCTCAGGAAGACTAGCGGTCACAGATACGCAGTATTTT.

The V and J genes are TRBV2 and TRBJ2-3; the match to TRBD2 covers 10 bases. Losses at the gene ends were 8 bases for V and 5 bases for J; bases not matched to a gene: 7. CDR1 is SNHLY, CDR2 FYNNEI, per germline. The CDR3 spans 14 residues. The CDR3 loop reads CASGPGLAEDTQYF. CDR3 DNA: TGTGCCAGCGGGCCTGGACTAGCGGAAGATACGCAGTATTTT.

The V and J genes are TRBV3-1 (or the pseudogene TRBV3-2) and TRBJ1-2; 7 bases align to TRBD1. The germline V gene encodes CDR1 LGHDT and CDR2 YNNKEL (reference sequence). The V and J ends lost 2 bases and 8 bases, in that order; junction bases with no gene match: 5. CDR3 length: 13 residues. CDR3 nucleotide sequence: TGTGCCAGCAGCCAAATGGGACAGACGGGCTACACCTTC. It specifies CASSQMGQTGYTF.

This chain links TRBV11-1 with TRBJ1-2, with a possible D match to TRBD1 (5 bases). The CDR3 extends over 15 amino acids. V was pared by 5 bases and J by 3 bases, with 16 bases between. CDR1 SGHAT and CDR2 FQDESV come from the germline V gene (reference sequence). CDR3 sequence reads: CASSGYRLNHYGYTF. In DNA, the CDR3 is TGTGCCAGCAGCGGATACAGGTTAAATCACTATGGCTACACCTTC.

The chain employs TRBV28 and TRBJ1-2; D gene unclear. The V gene's germline CDR1 is MDHEN and CDR2 SYDVKM. V was clipped by 5 bases and J by 7 bases, with 11 bases between them. The CDR3 runs to 12 residues. The chain's CDR3 is CASSEQASGYTF. The DNA for the CDR3 is TGTGCCAGCAGTGAGCAGGCGTCTGGCTACACCTTC.

The V and J genes are TRBV7-2 and TRBJ2-7; 10 positions match TRBD1. This CDR3 has 18 residues. The V segment lost 5 bases and the J segment 2 bases; nucleotides outside the gene matches: 15. Germline loops: CDR1 SGHTA, CDR2 FQGNSA. This CDR3 reads CASSMMTGGLGRAYEQYF. Written as DNA, the CDR3 is TGTGCCAGCAGCATGATGACAGGGGGCCTGGGGAGGGCCTACGAGCAGTACTTC.

This CDR3 is CASSPGLAGGLSGSTGELFF. The CDR3 DNA reads as TGTGCCAGCAGCCCGGGACTAGCGGGAGGGCTATCGGGGTCCACCGGGGAGCTGTTTTTT. The chain couples TRBV3-1 (or the pseudogene TRBV3-2) to TRBJ2-2, with TRBD2 matching over 16 bases. V lost 4 bases, J lost 4 bases, and 12 bases stayed unmatched. Germline assignment: CDR1 LGHDT and CDR2 YNNKEL (reference sequence). CDR3 length: 20 residues.

Only one count was recorded for this clone. The chain is built from TRBV7-9 and TRBJ1-1, with a tentative D call TRBD1 (5 bases). CDR3 length: 13 residues. Germline CDR1 SEHNR, CDR2 FQNEAQ (reference sequence). Trimming shortened V by 4 bases and J by 3 bases, and 9 bases separated the two germline ends. CDR3 in amino acids: CASSSTAYTEAFF. In DNA form, the CDR3 reads TGTGCCAGCAGCTCGACAGCGTACACTGAAGCTTTCTTT.

This clone has a handful of counts. This chain joins TRBV25-1 and TRBJ2-2; D unclear. The CDR3 is made up of 16 amino acids. Germline assignment: CDR1 MGHDK and CDR2 SYGVNS. V was cut by 0 bases and J by 2 bases, with 10 bases left in between. The CDR3 reads CASSEYGGINTGELFF. The CDR3 region has the DNA TGTGCCAGCAGTGAATATGGCGGTATCAACACCGGGGAGCTGTTTTTT.

The V call is TRBV7-2, the J call TRBJ1-1, with D possibly being TRBD1 (5 bases). Germline-derived CDR1 and CDR2 are SGHTA and FQGNSA. Trimming shortened V by 5 bases and J by 7 bases, and 17 bases separated the two germline ends. This CDR3 has 14 residues. In nucleotides, the CDR3 is TGTGCCAGCAGCCCGAAAGGAGGGGACCGTGAAGCTTTCTTT. Protein sequence: CASSPKGGDREAFF.

The V and J genes are TRBV9 and TRBJ2-7, with 9 bases matching TRBD1. V gave up 2 bases and J gave up 6 bases; unmatched junction bases: 6. The germline CDR1 and CDR2 sequences are SGDLS and YYNGEE. CDR3 length equals 14 residues. The DNA of the CDR3 is TGTGCCAGCAGCGTGGGACAGGGCTTTGGCGAGCAGTACTTC. Translated, it gives CASSVGQGFGEQYF. Variable domain in full (rest from reference TRBV9 and TRBJ2-7): DSGVTQTPKHLITATGQRVTLRCSPRSGDLSVYWYQQSLDQGLQFLIQYYNGEERAKGNILERFSAQQFPDLHSELNLSSLELGDSALYFCASSVGQGFGEQYFGPGTRLTVT.

The chain combines TRBV7-2 with TRBJ1-1, with TRBD1 matching 12 bases. Germline V lookup: CDR1 SGHTA, CDR2 FQGNSA. The trim removed 6 bases at V and 3 bases at J, leaving 8 bases unmatched. The CDR3 sequence is 16 residues long. CDR3 bases: TGTGCCAGCAGGCCAGGGACAGGGGGCTTTGACACTGAAGCTTTCTTT. Its translation is CASRPGTGGFDTEAFF.

The genes are TRBV5-6 and TRBJ1-6; the D is unclear. Trimming stripped 1 base from V and 8 bases from J, with 10 bases between. Germline CDR1 is SGHDT and CDR2 is YYEEEE. CDR3 size: 14 residues. DNA for the CDR3: TGTGCCAGCAGCTTGTGGGCTTCCGATTCACCCCTCCACTTT. This sequence encodes CASSLWASDSPLHF.

The rearrangement uses TRBV9 and TRBJ2-5; D remains unclear. This CDR3 comprises 15 residues. Germline V gives CDR1 SGDLS, CDR2 YYNGEE. V was trimmed by 0 bases and J by 1 base, leaving 10 bases between them. The CDR3 nucleotides read TGTGCCAGCAGCGTAGCGGCTAACAGCCAAGAGACCCAGTACTTC. Translating gives CASSVAANSQETQYF.

V gene TRBV19 combines with J gene TRBJ1-6; TRBD1 aligns across 8 bases. With V trimmed by 7 bases and J by 9 bases, 8 bases remained unmatched. This CDR3 has 14 residues. CDR1 LNHDA and CDR2 SQIVND come from the germline V gene (reference sequence). The CDR3 protein is CASTEVQGGSPLHF. The CDR3 nucleotides read TGTGCCAGTACCGAAGTACAGGGGGGTTCACCCCTCCACTTT.

The rearrangement links TRBV6-5 to TRBJ1-4, with D possibly matching TRBD1 (6 bases). This CDR3 comprises 14 residues. V lost 4 bases and J lost 5, with 11 bases in between. The germline gives CDR1 MNHEY, CDR2 SVGAGI. CDR3 loop: CASSLQGLNEKLFF. The CDR3 nucleotides read TGTGCCAGCAGTTTACAGGGCTTAAATGAAAAACTGTTTTTT.